What follows are 14 T cell receptor beta chains derived from one specimen sequenced in a study of blood T cell repertoires in COVID-19. Only in-frame clones appear in the TCRdb table, and some are missing; sequencing was by immunoSEQ multiplex PCR. This table holds 150,000 to 200,000 clones, nearly 90% found once. Sequencing was carried out using PBMCs or T cells enriched from blood (not recorded which). The origin of the receptors is a woman in her forties with acute COVID-19.

This clone was observed a single time. The chain carries TRBV9 and TRBJ2-1, with TRBD2 matching 8 bases. This CDR3 spans 15 amino acids. Looked up from germline, CDR1 is SGDLS and CDR2 is YYNGEE. The V and J ends lost 0 bases and 2 bases, in that order; junction bases with no gene match: 1. DNA for the CDR3: TGTGCCAGCAGCGTAGACGGGAGGGCCTACAATGAGCAGTTCTTC. Residues: CASSVDGRAYNEQFF.

About this clone itself: The junction departs from germline at one end; a sequencing error may be responsible. This sample includes further DNA sequences coding for the same CDR3. The chain is built from TRBV5-1 and TRBJ2-7; TRBD1 might be the D (6 bases). The V gene's germline CDR1 is SGHRS and CDR2 YFSETQ. The CDR3 consists of 14 residues. This chain's CDR3 is CASSSGDFSYEQYF. The CDR3 bases are TGCGCCAGCAGCTCAGGGGATTTCTCCTACGAGCAATACTTC.

CDR3 sequence: CASSPSQGAGYGYTF. The CDR3 DNA is TGCGCCAGCAGCCCTTCACAGGGGGCGGGCTATGGCTACACCTTC. V and J are TRBV4-1 and TRBJ1-2; 9 nucleotides align to TRBD1. Germline CDR1 MGHRA, CDR2 YSYEKL. J gave up 4 bases and V 4 bases, and 7 bases lay outside the gene matches. This CDR3 spans 15 amino acids.

V gene TRBV6-2 or TRBV6-3 combines with J gene TRBJ2-7, with no clear D. Looked up from germline, CDR1 is MNHEY and CDR2 is SVGEGT. V was clipped by 0 bases and J by 5 bases, with 8 bases between them. This CDR3 spans 13 amino acids. This chain's CDR3 is CASSYSTHDEQYF. In nucleotides, the CDR3 is TGTGCCAGCAGTTACTCGACACATGACGAGCAGTACTTC.

The J gene is TRBJ2-7, the V gene TRBV13, with TRBD1 as a possible D gene (5 bases). The CDR3 is 14 residues long. V was clipped by 4 bases and J by 2 bases, with 12 bases between them. The V gene's germline CDR1 is PRHDT and CDR2 FYEKMQ (reference sequence). The CDR3 coding sequence is TGTGCCAGCAGCTCCCGACAGTCTCCCTACGAGCAGTACTTC. Translation gives CASSSRQSPYEQYF.

The chain uses TRBV27 and TRBJ2-1; D is unresolved. Trimming left V 7 bases short and J 3 bases short, with 7 bases between. CDR1 and CDR2 (germline): MNHEY, SMNVEV (reference sequence). This CDR3 has 12 amino acids. CDR3 in DNA: TGTGCCAGCAACAGTCTCTACAATGAGCAGTTCTTC. This sequence encodes CASNSLYNEQFF.

This clone appeared a few times. The gene calls are TRBV7-2 and TRBJ2-7; possible D gene TRBD1, 6 bases. In germline, CDR1 is SGHTA, CDR2 FQGNSA. Trimming cost V 5 bases and J 4 bases, with 12 bases left between them. This CDR3 has 13 residues. CDR3 residues: CASSPLQGYEQYF. CDR3 nucleotide sequence: TGTGCCAGCAGCCCACTTCAGGGGTACGAGCAGTACTTC. Filled out from reference TRBV7-2 and TRBJ2-7, the complete variable domain reads GAGVSQSPSNKVTEKGKDVELRCDPISGHTALYWYRQSLGQGLEFLIYFQGNSAPDKSGLPSDRFSAERTGGSVSTLTIQRTQQEDSAVYLCASSPLQGYEQYFGPGTRLTVT.

The chain combines TRBV27 with TRBJ2-3; 13 bases match TRBD2. Germline V lookup: CDR1 MNHEY, CDR2 SMNVEV (reference sequence). This CDR3 comprises 18 residues. The V segment lost 6 bases and the J segment 5 bases; nucleotides outside the gene matches: 14. As DNA, the CDR3 is TGTGCCAGCAGCCGAAACAAACTAGCGGGGGGGAGGTTAGATACGCAGTATTTT. It translates to CASSRNKLAGGRLDTQYF.

Only one count was recorded for this clone. The rearrangement joins TRBV3-1 (or the pseudogene TRBV3-2) to TRBJ2-5; TRBD2 matches at 7 bases. There are 18 residues in the CDR3. V trimming: 0 bases; J trimming: 5 bases; junction bases outside the gene matches: 15. Germline loops: CDR1 LGHDT, CDR2 YNNKEL (reference sequence). The CDR3 loop reads CASSQEAGTVETYETQYF. The DNA for the CDR3 is TGTGCCAGCAGCCAAGAAGCGGGAACGGTTGAAACGTACGAGACCCAGTACTTC.

V is TRBV5-4 and J is TRBJ1-5; unclear D gene. This CDR3 region has 13 residues. Trimming removed 0 bases from V and 7 bases from J, with 8 bases in between. CDR1 and CDR2 from the germline V gene are SGHNT and YYREEE (reference sequence). The CDR3 region has the DNA TGTGCCAGCAGCTTGGATCAAGCGCAGCCCCAGCATTTT. Protein product: CASSLDQAQPQHF.

This chain joins TRBV4-1 and TRBJ2-5; TRBD1 might be the D (6 bases). Germline-derived CDR1 and CDR2 are MGHRA and YSYEKL. The CDR3 contains 16 residues. Trimming removed 0 bases from V and 3 bases from J, with 14 bases in between. CDR3 sequence reads: CASSQDRLGTKETQYF. The CDR3 nucleotides read TGCGCCAGCAGCCAAGATCGTTTAGGGACAAAAGAGACCCAGTACTTC.

The chain has TRBV6-5 and TRBJ1-4; 7 bases align to TRBD1. V lost 4 bases and J lost 6; bases outside the gene matches: 2. CDR1 and CDR2 from the germline V gene are MNHEY and SVGAGI. The CDR3 runs 13 residues. The CDR3 DNA reads TGTGCCAGCAGTTCTACAGGGGATGAAAAACTGTTTTTT. It codes for CASSSTGDEKLFF.

The chain couples TRBV2 to TRBJ1-4; D ambiguous. The V gene lost 4 bases and the J gene lost 5 bases, with 11 bases spanning the gap. CDR1 and CDR2 (germline): SNHLY, FYNNEI. The CDR3 contains 14 residues. The CDR3 spells CASSVRGMNEKLFF. CDR3 bases: TGTGCCAGCAGTGTTCGAGGGATGAATGAAAAACTGTTTTTT.

Only one count was recorded for this clone. The CDR3 reads CASSLEGPGQGMNTEAFF. The CDR3 DNA reads as TGTGCCAGCAGCTTAGAAGGGCCGGGACAGGGGATGAACACTGAAGCTTTCTTT. The rearrangement joins TRBV11-3 to TRBJ1-1; TRBD1 agrees at 10 bases. CDR1 is SGHNT and CDR2 is YENEEA in the germline V gene. CDR3 length: 18 amino acids. Unmatched junction bases numbered 7, after V lost 0 bases and J lost 0 bases.